The source of this T cell receptor (beta chain) is a study of T cell repertoires in cytomegalovirus infection. For the study at large: Shared public TCR beta signatures pointed to both CMV infection and a matching HLA type.

TCRdb reanalysed the reads using MiXCR and keeps one entry per CDR3 protein. This table holds 60,000 to 75,000 distinct CDR3 sequences, about 4.2% found once. Study-wide results and caveats: The study identified carriers of CMV plus the relevant HLA from cumulative public TCR beta family frequency. HLA-C-restricted CMV clonotypes gave the most frequent clonotype in two of eight donors.

The CDR3 length is 14 residues. V was trimmed by 4 bases and J by 5 bases, leaving 14 bases between them. Germline CDR1 SGHTA, CDR2 FQGNSA. There are many counts of this clonotype. Its cognate antigen is unknown. This clonotype originated in a human donor in good health (CMV status not recorded). Some clones in this sample may be carry-over from other donors' samples. The sequencing input was PBMCs. This sequence joins TRBV7-2 and TRBJ1-1, with D perhaps matching TRBD1 (5 bases). The CDR3 is CASSSQGGQTEAFF. Here the CDR3 DNA reads TGTGCCAGCAGCTCGCAGGGTGGGCAAACTGAAGCTTTCTTT.